This T cell receptor beta chain was recorded in a study of T cell changes during pregnancy in multiple sclerosis. The protocol was immunoSEQ multiplex PCR, while the TCRdb copy is restricted to in-frame clones and leaves out a portion. The sample has about 60,000 clones; 90% to 95% are singletons. Germline loops: CDR1 MNHEY, CDR2 SMNVEV (reference sequence). The length of the CDR3 is 20 residues. The junction had 12 bases not matched to a gene; V was cut back by 0 bases and J by 6 bases. The V gene is TRBV27, the J gene TRBJ2-1; 15 bases line up with TRBD2. The sequencing here drew on peripheral blood, taken in the first trimester of pregnancy. The receptor was derived from a female donor with multiple sclerosis, enrolled in a pregnancy study. The CDR3 reads CASSLSSTGLAGGRFNEQFF. CDR3 DNA: TGTGCCAGCAGTTTATCTTCCACCGGACTAGCGGGGGGGCGGTTCAATGAGCAGTTCTTC.